This TCR beta chain was documented in a study of cytomegalovirus exposure and HLA in healthy donors (dated by TCRdb to between 2016 and 2019). Regarding the complete study: An earlier analysis of several hundred of the donors reported roughly 270 Gb of sequence data and 117 million unique TCR beta sequences from some 180 million T cells. Genome-wide SNP genotypes for about three fifths of the roughly 670 donors were used in a later genetic analysis, which treated that subset as a discovery cohort. The aim of the study was to test whether cataloging public T cell receptors could identify signatures of past pathogen exposure. Along with the roughly 670-subject first cohort, a separate validation cohort of about 110 different subjects was used. In an earlier analysis of a few hundred of the donors, high-throughput TCR beta sequencing was used to judge whether each TCR beta V gene segment behaved as functional or pseudogenic. Both class I and class II loci were covered by HLA typing, at four-digit resolution. An early release that covered roughly 600 HLA-typed donors contained approximately 300 gigabases of sequencing data and 70 million to 100 million unique TCR sequences. The number of donors typed differed by locus, with about 629-640 for A, B, C, DRB1 and DQB1, roughly 520 for DQA1, 600 to 610 for DPA1, and under 490 for DPB1. Rather than using new phenotypic data, the later analysis identified candidate immune exposures from TCR beta sequences and from how often those sequences occurred across donors. The T cell repertoires of roughly 660 subjects were profiled by immunosequencing and related to cytomegalovirus serostatus. Roughly five DR-DQ haplotypes were handled as single units for association and clustering because linkage in the cohort was strong. Among about 370 genotyped donors of the cohort, an average of roughly 230,000 unique TCR beta nucleotide sequences was sequenced per donor, of which about 20% were non-productive. To study patterns of TCR occurrence, a later analysis re-analyzed previously published TCR beta repertoires from just over 650 donors and added high-resolution HLA genotyping. Donor age, sex, ethnicity and CMV serostatus were compiled alongside the repertoire data. All discovery cohort repertoires had been generated on a single sequencing platform. Of the roughly 410 genotyped donors, approximately 80% were placed in the genetic ancestry cluster associated with self-reported Caucasian donors. To predict cytomegalovirus infection status, the study brought together high-throughput TCR immunosequencing, statistical association of individual TCRs with disease status, and machine learning. The research as a whole found: In a later analysis, HLA-associated TCR beta chains showed more clonal expansion and lower generation probabilities than non-associated chains that were equally common. According to a later analysis, most CMV-associated TCR beta chains appeared to be HLA-restricted, and the HLA associations seemed to be driven largely by CMV exposure. According to a later analysis, TCR association rates differed among HLA loci, with DRB1 alleles showing the most associated TCRs and HLA-C alleles showing the fewest. Seventeen rarely observed V segments, including chromosome 9 orphons, were excluded from the earlier analysis of approximately 500 of the donors because counts were too low. A few of the identified cytomegalovirus-associated TCR beta chains were confirmed in vitro to be specific for cytomegalovirus antigens. Assigning TCR associations to individual alleles was difficult when HLA alleles, especially DR and DQ, strongly co-occurred. Cytomegalovirus status was reported to be diagnosed by the classifier with high specificity and sensitivity in both the original and validation cohorts. An earlier analysis of around 500 of the donors showed that most TCR beta V segments appeared in productive rearrangements either about 87% or about 30% of the time, which broadly matched IMGT annotations. Specific HLA alleles were associated with 15,000 to 20,000 TCR beta sequences at a false discovery rate of 0.05 in a later analysis. The authors suggested that the approach could potentially be generalized to other disease states and immunological phenotypes. A cluster of highly shared sequence variants was judged likely to represent a technical artifact of the sequencing pipeline. Most TCR sequences were seen in very few donors, while some public TCRs were found in many individuals. In the study, about 150 TCR beta chains were listed as associated with cytomegalovirus. For the cohort, immune exposure information was limited to CMV serostatus. In a later analysis, several top co-occurrence clusters were reported to appear linked to parvovirus B19, influenza, CMV and Epstein-Barr virus. A further reported finding was that TCR beta sequences accurately predicted the HLA-A and HLA-B alleles for most subjects in the first cohort. The cohort was sequenced for TCR beta chains only, and without alpha or paired-chain data the features that could be detected were limited. In a later genetic analysis, a missense DCLRE1C variant was associated with V-gene and J-gene trimming of TCR beta chains, and the association was replicated in an independent cohort. The presence/absence analyses assumed that sequencing depth was roughly uniform across donors, and that assumption may not be true. The 87-base-pair reads could not distinguish some IMGT-functional V segments, including TRBV6-2 and TRBV6-3, so those segments were excluded. A later genetic analysis reported fewer N-insertions in productive TCRs among donors in an Asian-associated ancestry cluster than the approximately 700-donor mean. Because some donors lacked HLA typing at each locus, the association tests relied only on the typed subset. Linkage disequilibrium might explain the correlated functional status among segregating V segments, but an unknown experimental factor could not be excluded.

The protocol used for the library was the immunoSEQ multiplex PCR assay. For the multiplex PCR, a mixture combining 60 forward primers for TCR Vbeta segments and 13 reverse primers for TCR Jbeta segments was used. The CDR3 region of rearranged TCR beta genes was amplified from genomic DNA by a multiplex PCR assay. Amplified TCR beta libraries were sequenced as 87-base-pair reads on the Illumina HiSeq System. The study's own analysis went as follows. A later analysis counted 75 million to 100 million unique TCR beta chains across the roughly 700 repertoires, and 9.5 million to 11 million of these chains were shared by at least two donors. Raw reads were error-corrected and collapsed into unique sequences with a nearest-neighbor algorithm that merged closely related sequences to remove PCR and sequencing errors. V, D and J gene segments were assigned by aligning CDR3 sequences to IMGT reference sequences. Each retained sequence needed at least a six-nucleotide match to both a V gene segment and a J gene segment. A rearrangement was called productive if the CDR3 had no stop codons and remained in frame with V and J, and every other rearrangement was called non-productive. CDR3 was defined according to IMGT convention as the region running from the second conserved V-encoded cysteine to the conserved J-encoded phenylalanine. The earlier analysis of about 640 of the donors excluded any sequence lacking an unambiguous match to a single V gene segment. An earlier analysis of under 750 of the donors called V segments functional above 56.7% productive rearrangements and segregating when the between-donor standard deviation exceeded 5%. A statistical classification framework was built for diagnosing cytomegalovirus status from the catalog of TCR beta chain sequences. V and J gene assignment, in a later analysis, came from comparing TCR nucleotide sequences with IMGT/GENE-DB human TR gene sequences. The TCRdist pipeline was used in a later analysis to assign CDR3 sequences and most-parsimonious VDJ recombination scenarios. In a later analysis, each TCR beta chain was defined by its CDR3 amino acid sequence together with its V-gene family, and reads lacking a unique V-gene family were excluded. To address suspected cross-contamination and a sequencing artifact, a later analysis removed 592 highly shared, low-generation-probability nucleotide sequences. In a later analysis, a clonal expansion index was calculated for each public chain from normalized within-repertoire ranks of inferred template counts. In a later analysis, generation probabilities were computed using a VDJ recombination model fitted to out-of-frame rearrangements, and the results were checked against IGoR. In a later analysis, TCR-TCR, TCR-HLA and TCR-CMV co-occurrence was scored with hypergeometric tests, and a repertoire-size bias correction was applied to TCR pairs. False discovery rates were estimated in a later analysis by permuting HLA or CMV assignments 20 times. In a later analysis, co-occurring TCRs were grouped using DBSCAN, and TCRdist sequence similarity was added for clustering within HLA-allele-positive subsets. For co-occurrence clustering, repertoires with fewer than 30,000 or more than 120,000 public chains were excluded, along with a handful of repertoires with anomalous nucleotide sharing. TCRdb's version of the immuneACCESS table is confined to in-frame rearrangements and falls short of the full clone set. An unresolved V gene accounts for under half of the shortfall where checked; the remainder is of unknown origin. The V and J calls and clone size come from that table; D and trimming were worked out from the DNA. The sample includes fewer than 120,000 clones, with nearly 80% observed a single time. Around 1.3% of the sample goes to the ten largest clones.

V and J lose 1 base and 1 base, and a span of 21 bases separates them. From the cysteine through the phenylalanine, the CDR3 covers 19 amino acids. This entry keeps only the CDR3 DNA: 57 bases, framed from base 1. CDR1 and CDR2 are read off the germline V gene as LGHNA and YNFKEQ. The cohort comprised fewer than 750 healthy bone marrow donors. At the time of sampling, all cohort members were nominally healthy, though unrecorded immune exposures were likely present. The donor tested CMV seronegative and was one of the 352 seronegative cohort members. Each donor provided a peripheral blood sample, and peripheral blood mononuclear cells were used for TCR beta sequencing. Genomic DNA was extracted from the blood cell samples with the Qiagen DNeasy Blood Extraction Kit. As to this clone: This receptor's antigen is unknown. The record has no base qualities; no much larger clone is one base away.

What was sequenced was PBMCs. The origin of this receptor is a woman aged 25-40 years in good health and CMV-seronegative. The V and J genes are TRBV4-2 and TRBJ2-3, and possibly TRBD2, on 6 matching bases. The CDR3 protein is CASSQAAGLAYQGTDTQYF. The DNA sequence is as follows: TGTGCCAGCAGCCAAGCGGCCGGGCTAGCGTACCAGGGCACAGATACGCAGTATTTT.